This entry lists 9 T cell receptor beta chains sequenced from one sample in a study of T cell repertoires in aging, cancer and after chemotherapy. Amplification of TCR beta used genomic DNA extracted from peripheral blood. TRB rearrangements spanning V, D and J were amplified using mixed TRB-A/B primers. TCRdb called the multiplex PCR reads again in MiXCR, with one record for every CDR3 protein. There are approximately 20,000 distinct CDR3 sequences in the sample; around 40% occur only once, and 17% lies in the top ten. Sequencing was performed on blood. The receptor source for this set is a human donor with a solid tumor.

This clonotype was seen a few times. The gene calls are TRBV15 and TRBJ1-5, with D perhaps matching TRBD1 (6 bases). CDR3 length: 15 residues. CDR1 is LNHNV and CDR2 is YYDKDF in the germline V gene (reference sequence). V gave up 0 bases and J gave up 6 bases, with 12 bases separating them. CDR3 in amino acids: CATSRDLGGGQPQHF. For the CDR3, the DNA is TGTGCCACCAGCAGAGATTTAGGAGGGGGTCAGCCCCAGCATTTT.

Worth noting for this clonotype: A much larger clonotype is one base distant, so this may be a read error. V usage is TRBV19 and J usage is TRBJ2-3, with TRBD2 matching over 14 bases. V dropped 5 bases and J dropped 4; count of bases not matched to a gene: 11. The CDR3 extends over 18 amino acids. CDR1 LNHDA and CDR2 SQIVND come from the germline V gene (reference sequence). DNA of the CDR3: TGTGCCAGTAGTCCAATACCGGGACTAGCGGGAGAATCAGATACGCAGTATTTT. Translated: CASSPIPGLAGESDTQYF. Looking up the rest from reference TRBV19 and TRBJ2-3 gives the full variable domain: DGGITQSPKYLFRKEGQNVTLSCEQNLNHDAMYWYRQDPGQGLRLIYYSQIVNDFQKGDIAEGYSVSREKKESFPLTVTSAQKNPTAFYLCASSPIPGLAGESDTQYFGPGTRLTVL.

The CDR3 DNA sequence: TGTGCCAGTAGTATCCGGGCGGAAGACATTCAGTACTTC. This gives the protein CASSIRAEDIQYF. J is TRBJ2-4 and V is TRBV19, with D uncertain. CDR1 is LNHDA, CDR2 SQIVND, per germline (reference sequence). With 3 bases removed from V and 8 bases from J, the gap between germline ends came to 11 bases. The CDR3 spans 13 residues.

J is TRBJ1-5 and V is TRBV19; TRBD1 agrees at 9 bases. V shed 7 bases and J 5 bases; nucleotides not matched to a gene: 12. The CDR3 length is 16 residues. Per the germline V gene, CDR1 is LNHDA and CDR2 is SQIVND (reference sequence). The CDR3 DNA sequence: TGTGCCAGTAAGGAAACGGGACAGGGTCTCTATCAGCCCCAGCATTTT. This encodes CASKETGQGLYQPQHF.

The chain uses TRBV19 and TRBJ1-1; 9 bases are a match to TRBD1. Germline V gene lookup returns CDR1 LNHDA and CDR2 SQIVND (reference sequence). This CDR3 region has 17 residues. The junction had 17 bases not matched to a gene; V was cut back by 7 bases and J by 5 bases. For the CDR3, the DNA is TGTGCCAGTAACCAAGTGAGTTCGGGACAGGGAAGGACTGAAGCTTTCTTT. Its translation is CASNQVSSGQGRTEAFF.

The rearrangement links TRBV12-3 or TRBV12-4 to TRBJ2-2; 13 bases agree with TRBD2. V lost 5 bases, J lost 0 bases, and 12 bases stayed unmatched. CDR3 length: 20 residues. The CDR3 nucleotides read TGTGCCAGCAGTCCAACCTTAGGGACTAGCGGGAACGCGAACACCGGGGAGCTGTTTTTT. It specifies CASSPTLGTSGNANTGELFF.

This clonotype was recorded only once. The chain combines TRBV5-4 with TRBJ2-7, with D perhaps being TRBD1 or TRBD2 (5 bases each). The CDR3 loop spans 15 amino acids. V dropped 1 base and J dropped 4 bases, with 15 bases sitting between them. Germline V CDR1 and CDR2: SGHNT, YYREEE (reference sequence). As DNA, the CDR3 is TGTGCCAGCAGCTTGACGGGACGAAAGGGGTACGAGCAGTACTTC. Amino acid sequence: CASSLTGRKGYEQYF.

This clonotype has only a few counts. CDR3 sequence: CASSHGAGPYEQYF. In DNA form, the CDR3 reads TGTGCCAGCAGCCACGGGGCGGGACCCTACGAGCAGTACTTC. The genes are TRBV12-3 or TRBV12-4 and TRBJ2-7; a possible D gene is TRBD2 (6 bases). The V and J ends lost 6 bases and 2 bases respectively, with 14 bases between them. CDR3 length: 14 residues.

CDR3 coding DNA: TGTGCCAGCAGTCCCCGACAGGGGGCTTGGGATTCACCCCTCCACTTT. It codes for CASSPRQGAWDSPLHF. The chain couples TRBV6-5 to TRBJ1-6, with 10 positions matching TRBD1. Per germline, CDR1 MNHEY and CDR2 SVGAGI. The CDR3 has 16 amino acids. The ends lost 5 bases at V and 8 bases at J; junction bases unmatched: 9.